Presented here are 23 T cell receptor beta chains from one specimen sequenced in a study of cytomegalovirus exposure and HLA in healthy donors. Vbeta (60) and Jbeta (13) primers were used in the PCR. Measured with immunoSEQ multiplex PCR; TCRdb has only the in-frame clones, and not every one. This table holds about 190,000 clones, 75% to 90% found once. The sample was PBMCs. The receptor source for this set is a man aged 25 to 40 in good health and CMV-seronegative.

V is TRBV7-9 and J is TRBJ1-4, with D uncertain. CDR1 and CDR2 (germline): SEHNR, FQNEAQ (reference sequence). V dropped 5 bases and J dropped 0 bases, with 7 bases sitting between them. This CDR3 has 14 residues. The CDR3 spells CASSEGATNEKLFF. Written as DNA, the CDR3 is TGTGCCAGCAGCGAGGGTGCAACTAATGAAAAACTGTTTTTT.

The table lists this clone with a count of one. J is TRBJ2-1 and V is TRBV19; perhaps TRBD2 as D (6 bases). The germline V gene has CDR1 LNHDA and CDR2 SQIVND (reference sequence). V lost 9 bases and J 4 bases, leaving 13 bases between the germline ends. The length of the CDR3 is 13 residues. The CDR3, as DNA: TGTGCCAGCACGGGCGGGGTTTACAATGAGCAGTTCTTC. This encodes CASTGGVYNEQFF.

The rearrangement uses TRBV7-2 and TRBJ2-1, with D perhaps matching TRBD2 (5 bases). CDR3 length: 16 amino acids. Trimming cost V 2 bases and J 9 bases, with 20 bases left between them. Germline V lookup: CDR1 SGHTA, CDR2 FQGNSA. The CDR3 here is CASSLSSTRRQGEQFF. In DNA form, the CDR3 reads TGTGCCAGCAGCTTAAGCTCCACTAGGCGTCAAGGTGAGCAGTTCTTC. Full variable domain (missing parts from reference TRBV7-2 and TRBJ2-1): GAGVSQSPSNKVTEKGKDVELRCDPISGHTALYWYRQSLGQGLEFLIYFQGNSAPDKSGLPSDRFSAERTGGSVSTLTIQRTQQEDSAVYLCASSLSSTRRQGEQFFGPGTRLTVL.

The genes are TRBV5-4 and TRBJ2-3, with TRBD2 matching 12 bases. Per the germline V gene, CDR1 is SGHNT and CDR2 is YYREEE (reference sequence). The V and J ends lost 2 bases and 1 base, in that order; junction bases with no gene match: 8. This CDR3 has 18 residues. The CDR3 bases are TGTGCCAGCAGCTTCGGGACTAGCGGGCGATACGGCACAGATACGCAGTATTTT. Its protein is CASSFGTSGRYGTDTQYF.

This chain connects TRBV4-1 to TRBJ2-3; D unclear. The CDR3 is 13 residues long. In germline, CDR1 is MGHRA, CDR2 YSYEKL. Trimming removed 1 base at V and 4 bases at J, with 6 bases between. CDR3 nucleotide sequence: TGCGCCAGCAGCCAAGCCCGGGCAGATACGCAGTATTTT. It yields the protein CASSQARADTQYF.

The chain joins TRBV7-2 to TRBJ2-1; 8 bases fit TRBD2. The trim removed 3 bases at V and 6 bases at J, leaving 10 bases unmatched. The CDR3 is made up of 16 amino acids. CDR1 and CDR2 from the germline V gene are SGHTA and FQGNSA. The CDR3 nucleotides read TGTGCCAGCAGCTTTAGCCCCCGGGGGGGCCGCAATGAGCAGTTCTTC. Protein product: CASSFSPRGGRNEQFF.

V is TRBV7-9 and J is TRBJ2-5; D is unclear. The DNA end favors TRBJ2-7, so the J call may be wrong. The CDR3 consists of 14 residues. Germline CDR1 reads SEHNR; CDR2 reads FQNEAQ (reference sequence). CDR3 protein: CASSPGQAAYEQYF. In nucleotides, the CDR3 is TGTGCCAGCAGCCCCGGTCAGGCAGCCTACGAGCAGTACTTC.

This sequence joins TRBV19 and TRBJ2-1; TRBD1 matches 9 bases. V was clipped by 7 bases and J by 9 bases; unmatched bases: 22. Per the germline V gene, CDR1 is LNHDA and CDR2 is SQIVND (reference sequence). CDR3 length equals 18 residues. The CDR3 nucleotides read TGTGCCAGTACCACGGGGGGCGCCGGGACAGGGCCCTCTGGTGAGCAGTTCTTC. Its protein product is CASTTGGAGTGPSGEQFF.

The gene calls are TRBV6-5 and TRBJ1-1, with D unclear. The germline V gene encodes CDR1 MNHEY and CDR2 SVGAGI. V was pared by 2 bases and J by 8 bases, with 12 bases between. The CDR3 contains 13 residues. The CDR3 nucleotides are TGTGCCAGCAGTTACGTAAGGGCGGGGGAAGCTTTCTTT. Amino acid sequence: CASSYVRAGEAFF.

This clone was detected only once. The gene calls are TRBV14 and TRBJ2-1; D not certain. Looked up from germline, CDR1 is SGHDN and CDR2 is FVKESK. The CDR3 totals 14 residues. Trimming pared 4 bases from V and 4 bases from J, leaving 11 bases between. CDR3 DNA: TGTGCCAGCAGCCGCTCGGGTTTATACAATGAGCAGTTCTTC. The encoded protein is CASSRSGLYNEQFF.

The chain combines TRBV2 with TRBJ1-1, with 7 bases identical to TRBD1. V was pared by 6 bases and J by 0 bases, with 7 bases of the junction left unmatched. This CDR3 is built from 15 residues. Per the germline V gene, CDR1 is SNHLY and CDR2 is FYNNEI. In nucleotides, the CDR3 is TGTGCCAGCAGCCGGGACAGCCGAATGAACACTGAAGCTTTCTTT. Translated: CASSRDSRMNTEAFF.

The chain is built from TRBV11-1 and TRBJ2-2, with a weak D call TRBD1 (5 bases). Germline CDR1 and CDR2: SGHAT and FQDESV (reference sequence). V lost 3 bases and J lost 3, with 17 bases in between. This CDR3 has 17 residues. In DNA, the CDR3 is TGTGCCAGCAGCTTGTATCCCTCAGGGTTGGACACCGGGGAGCTGTTTTTT. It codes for CASSLYPSGLDTGELFF.

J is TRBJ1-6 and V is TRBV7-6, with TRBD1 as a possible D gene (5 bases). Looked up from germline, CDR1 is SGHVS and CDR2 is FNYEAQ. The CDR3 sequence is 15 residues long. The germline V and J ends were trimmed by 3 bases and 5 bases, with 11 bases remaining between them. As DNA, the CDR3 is TGTGCCAGCAGCTTCGGAGCGGGGGATAATTCACCCCTCCACTTT. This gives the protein CASSFGAGDNSPLHF.

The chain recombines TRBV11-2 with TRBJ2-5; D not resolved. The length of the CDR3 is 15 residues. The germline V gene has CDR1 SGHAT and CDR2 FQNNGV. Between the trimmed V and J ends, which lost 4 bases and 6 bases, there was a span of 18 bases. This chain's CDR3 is CASSSNVVAPKTQYF. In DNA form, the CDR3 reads TGTGCCAGCAGCTCGAACGTCGTAGCCCCCAAGACCCAGTACTTC.

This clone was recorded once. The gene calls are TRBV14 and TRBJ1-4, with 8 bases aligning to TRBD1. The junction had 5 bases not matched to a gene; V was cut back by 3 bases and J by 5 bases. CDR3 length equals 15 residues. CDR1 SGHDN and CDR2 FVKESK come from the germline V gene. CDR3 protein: CASSHPRQGNEKLFF. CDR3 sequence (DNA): TGTGCCAGCAGCCATCCCCGACAGGGGAATGAAAAACTGTTTTTT.

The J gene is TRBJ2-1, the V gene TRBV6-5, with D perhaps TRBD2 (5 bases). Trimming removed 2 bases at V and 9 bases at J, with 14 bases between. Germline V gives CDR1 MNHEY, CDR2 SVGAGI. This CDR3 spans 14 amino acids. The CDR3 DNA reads TGTGCCAGCAGTTACCGGGGATTTATGGGTGAGCAGTTCTTC. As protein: CASSYRGFMGEQFF.

For the CDR3, the DNA is TGTGCCAGCAGCCTACGACAGGGGGACACTGAAGCTTTCTTT. Translating gives CASSLRQGDTEAFF. The rearrangement uses TRBV9 and TRBJ1-1; 9 bases map to TRBD1. V was pared by 4 bases and J by 3 bases, with 4 bases of the junction left unmatched. The CDR3 totals 14 residues. Germline V gives CDR1 SGDLS, CDR2 YYNGEE.

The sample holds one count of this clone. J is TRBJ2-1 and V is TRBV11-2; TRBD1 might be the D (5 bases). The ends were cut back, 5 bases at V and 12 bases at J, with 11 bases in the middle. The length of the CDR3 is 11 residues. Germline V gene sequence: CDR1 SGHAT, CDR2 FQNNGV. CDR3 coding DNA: TGTGCCAGCAGCCCAAGGGGTGGGCAGTTCTTC. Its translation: CASSPRGGQFF.

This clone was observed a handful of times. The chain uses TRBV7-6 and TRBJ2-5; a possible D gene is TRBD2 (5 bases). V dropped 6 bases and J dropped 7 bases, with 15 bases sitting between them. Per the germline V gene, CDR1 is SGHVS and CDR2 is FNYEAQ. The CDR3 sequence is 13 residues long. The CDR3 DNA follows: TGTGCCAGCAGACTAGACGAAAGTGGGACCCAGTACTTC. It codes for CASRLDESGTQYF.

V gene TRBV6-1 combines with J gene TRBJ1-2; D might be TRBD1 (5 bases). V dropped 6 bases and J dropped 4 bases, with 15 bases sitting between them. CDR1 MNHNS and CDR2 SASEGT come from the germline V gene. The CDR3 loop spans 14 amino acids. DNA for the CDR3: TGTGCCAGCAGGCTCGCAGGGCCTAGCTATGGCTACACCTTC. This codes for CASRLAGPSYGYTF.

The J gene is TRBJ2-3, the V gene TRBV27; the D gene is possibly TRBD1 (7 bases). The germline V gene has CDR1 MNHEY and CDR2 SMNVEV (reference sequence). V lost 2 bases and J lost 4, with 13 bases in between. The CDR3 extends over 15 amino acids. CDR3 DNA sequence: TGTGCCAGCAGTTTACAGGGGGGTCCCTCAGATACGCAGTATTTT. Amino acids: CASSLQGGPSDTQYF.

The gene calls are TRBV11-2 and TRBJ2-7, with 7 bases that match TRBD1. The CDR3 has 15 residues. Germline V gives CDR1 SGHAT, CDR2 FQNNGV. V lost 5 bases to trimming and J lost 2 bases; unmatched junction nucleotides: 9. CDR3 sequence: CASSLDRARTYEQYF. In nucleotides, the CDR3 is TGTGCCAGCAGCCTCGACAGGGCAAGGACCTACGAGCAGTACTTC. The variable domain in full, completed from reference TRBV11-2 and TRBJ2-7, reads EAGVAQSPRYKIIEKRQSVAFWCNPISGHATLYWYQQILGQGPKLLIQFQNNGVVDDSQLPKDRFSAERLKGVDSTLKIQPAKLEDSAVYLCASSLDRARTYEQYFGPGTRLTVT.

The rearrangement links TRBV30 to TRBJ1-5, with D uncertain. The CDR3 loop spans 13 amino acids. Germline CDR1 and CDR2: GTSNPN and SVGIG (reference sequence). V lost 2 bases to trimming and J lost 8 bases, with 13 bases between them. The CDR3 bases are TGTGCCTGGAGTCGGCAGGAATTGGAGCCCCAGCATTTT. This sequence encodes CAWSRQELEPQHF.